The T cell receptor (beta chain) under discussion was sequenced for a study of CXCR3-negative and CXCR3-positive naive CD8 T cells. Overall study findings and caveats: For naive cells, CXCR3-negative and CXCR3-positive subsets had similar TRBV-TRBJ usage; for memory cells, usage differed. Against CXCR3-negative naive cells, CXCR3-positive naive cells showed more hydrophobic TRB CDR3s.

This CDR3 has 15 residues. Looked up from germline, CDR1 is MNHEY and CDR2 is SMNVEV (reference sequence). A word on this clonotype: As yet, its antigen is unknown.

UMI-tagged TRB cDNA libraries were built via 5' RACE. From the 5' RACE reads, TCRdb lists one entry per CDR3 protein and no DNA. The sample table sets out about 57,000 distinct CDR3 sequences. This chain links TRBV27 with TRBJ2-7. Sequenced sample: naive CXCR3+ CD8+ T cells from blood. This sample's subset: CD45RO-CCR7+CD27+CD95- naive CD8+ T cells expressing CXCR3 (TNR3+). The sequence was obtained from a human donor in good health. Some clones in this sample may be carry-over from other donors' samples. CDR3 loop: CASSEGGSKAYEQYF.